The T cell receptor (beta chain) described here comes from a study of Graves' ophthalmopathy and Graves' hyperthyroidism. For repertoire sequencing, the TCR beta CDR3 regions were amplified from RNA transcripts. A first-round RT-PCR used HTBI primers, followed by a second-round multiplex PCR. TCRdb reprocessed the multiplex PCR reads with MiXCR, giving one entry per CDR3 protein. The sample has approximately 700,000 distinct CDR3 sequences; 40% are singletons. This clonotype was recorded many times. Sequencing was performed on peripheral blood. The clonotype originates from an adult man with Graves' ophthalmopathy.

In DNA, the CDR3 is TGTGCCAGCAGCTTAGAACGGGTCAGATCAGGGCAGCCCCAGCATTTT. Residues: CASSLERVRSGQPQHF. This sequence joins TRBV7-2 and TRBJ1-5, with D perhaps matching TRBD1 (5 bases). Germline CDR1 reads SGHTA; CDR2 reads FQGNSA. V lost 1 base to trimming and J lost 7 bases, with 17 bases between them. This CDR3 is 16 amino acids long.